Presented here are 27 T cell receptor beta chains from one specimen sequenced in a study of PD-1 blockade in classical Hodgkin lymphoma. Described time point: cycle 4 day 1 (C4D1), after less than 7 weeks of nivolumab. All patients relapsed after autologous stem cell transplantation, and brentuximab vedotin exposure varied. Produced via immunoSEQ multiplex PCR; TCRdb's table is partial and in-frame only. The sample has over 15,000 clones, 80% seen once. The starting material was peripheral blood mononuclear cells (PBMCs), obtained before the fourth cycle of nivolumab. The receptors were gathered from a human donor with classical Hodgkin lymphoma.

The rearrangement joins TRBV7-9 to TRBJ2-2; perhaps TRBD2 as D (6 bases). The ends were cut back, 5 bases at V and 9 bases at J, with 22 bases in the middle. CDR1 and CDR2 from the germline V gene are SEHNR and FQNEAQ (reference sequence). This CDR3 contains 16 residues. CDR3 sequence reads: CASSDQNPGLRRELFF. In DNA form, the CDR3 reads TGTGCCAGCAGCGATCAGAACCCGGGACTCCGAAGGGAGCTGTTTTTT.

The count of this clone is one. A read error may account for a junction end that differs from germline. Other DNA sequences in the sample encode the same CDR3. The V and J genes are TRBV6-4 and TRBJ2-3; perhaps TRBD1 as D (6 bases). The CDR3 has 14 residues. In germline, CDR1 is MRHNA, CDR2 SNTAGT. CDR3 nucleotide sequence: TGCGCCAGCAGTCCAGGGGATAGCACAGATACGCAGTATTTT. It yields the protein CASSPGDSTDTQYF.

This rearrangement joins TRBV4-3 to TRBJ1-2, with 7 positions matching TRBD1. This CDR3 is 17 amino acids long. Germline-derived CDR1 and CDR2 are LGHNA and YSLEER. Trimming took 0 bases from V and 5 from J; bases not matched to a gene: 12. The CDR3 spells CASSQDLQGFVGYGYTF. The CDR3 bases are TGCGCCAGCAGCCAAGACCTACAGGGGTTTGTGGGTTATGGCTACACCTTC.

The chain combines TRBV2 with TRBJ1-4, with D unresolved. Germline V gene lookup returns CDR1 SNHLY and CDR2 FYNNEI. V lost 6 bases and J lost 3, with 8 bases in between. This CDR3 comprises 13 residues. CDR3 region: CASSVLANEKLFF. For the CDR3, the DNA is TGTGCCAGCAGCGTACTGGCTAATGAAAAACTGTTTTTT.

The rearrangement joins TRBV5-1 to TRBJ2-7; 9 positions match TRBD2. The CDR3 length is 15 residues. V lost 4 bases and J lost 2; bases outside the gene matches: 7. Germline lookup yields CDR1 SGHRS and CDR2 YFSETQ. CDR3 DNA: TGCGCCAGCAGCGGCCGGACTAGCGCCACCTACGAGCAGTACTTC. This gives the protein CASSGRTSATYEQYF.

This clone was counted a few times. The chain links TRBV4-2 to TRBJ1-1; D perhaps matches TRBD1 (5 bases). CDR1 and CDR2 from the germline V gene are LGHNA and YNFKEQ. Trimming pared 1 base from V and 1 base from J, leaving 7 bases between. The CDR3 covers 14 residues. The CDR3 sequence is CASSQVGGNTEAFF. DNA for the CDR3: TGTGCCAGCAGCCAAGTTGGGGGGAACACTGAAGCTTTCTTT.

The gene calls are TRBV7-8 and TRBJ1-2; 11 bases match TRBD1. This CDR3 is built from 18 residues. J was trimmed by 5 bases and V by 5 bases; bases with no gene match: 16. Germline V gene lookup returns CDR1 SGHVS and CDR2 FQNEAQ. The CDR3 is CASSPAGTGGSKIYGYTF. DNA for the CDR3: TGTGCCAGCAGCCCGGCCGGGACAGGGGGTTCTAAGATATATGGCTACACCTTC.

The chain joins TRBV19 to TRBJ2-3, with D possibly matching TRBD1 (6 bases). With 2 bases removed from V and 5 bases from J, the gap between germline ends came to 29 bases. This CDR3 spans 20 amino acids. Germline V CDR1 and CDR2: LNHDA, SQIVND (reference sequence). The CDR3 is CASSIRFWTVDKKYGDTQYF. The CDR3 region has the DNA TGTGCCAGTAGTATAAGATTTTGGACAGTGGACAAAAAGTACGGAGATACGCAGTATTTT.

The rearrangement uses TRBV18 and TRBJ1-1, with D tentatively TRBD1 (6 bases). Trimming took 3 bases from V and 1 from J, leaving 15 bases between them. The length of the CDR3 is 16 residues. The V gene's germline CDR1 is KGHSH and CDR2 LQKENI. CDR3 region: CASSPTGRVRNTEAFF. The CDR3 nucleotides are TGTGCCAGCTCACCTACAGGGAGAGTGAGGAACACTGAAGCTTTCTTT.

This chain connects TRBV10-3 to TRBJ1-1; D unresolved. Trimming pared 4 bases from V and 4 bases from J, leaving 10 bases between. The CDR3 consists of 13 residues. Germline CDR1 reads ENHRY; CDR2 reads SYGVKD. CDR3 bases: TGTGCCATCAGTGTGAATGCCGGCACTGAAGCTTTCTTT. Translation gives CAISVNAGTEAFF.

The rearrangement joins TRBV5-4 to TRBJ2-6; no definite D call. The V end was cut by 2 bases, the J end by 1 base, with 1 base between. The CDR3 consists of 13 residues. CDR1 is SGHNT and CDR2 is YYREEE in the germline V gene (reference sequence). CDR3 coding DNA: TGTGCCAGCAGCTTATCTGGGGCCAACGTCCTGACTTTC. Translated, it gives CASSLSGANVLTF.

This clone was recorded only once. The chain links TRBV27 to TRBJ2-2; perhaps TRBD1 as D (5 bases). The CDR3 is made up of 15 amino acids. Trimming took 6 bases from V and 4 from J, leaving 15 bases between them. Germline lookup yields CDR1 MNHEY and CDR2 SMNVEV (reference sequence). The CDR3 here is CASSRESSGTGELFF. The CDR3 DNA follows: TGTGCCAGCAGCAGGGAAAGTTCGGGCACCGGGGAGCTGTTTTTT.

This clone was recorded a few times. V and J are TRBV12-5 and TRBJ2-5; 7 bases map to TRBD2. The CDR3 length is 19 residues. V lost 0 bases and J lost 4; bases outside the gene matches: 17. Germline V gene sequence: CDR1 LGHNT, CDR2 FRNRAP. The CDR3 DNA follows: TGTGCTAGTGGTTTGGTAACCGGGCGGGAGTCTCGACGGATAGAGACCCAGTACTTC. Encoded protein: CASGLVTGRESRRIETQYF.

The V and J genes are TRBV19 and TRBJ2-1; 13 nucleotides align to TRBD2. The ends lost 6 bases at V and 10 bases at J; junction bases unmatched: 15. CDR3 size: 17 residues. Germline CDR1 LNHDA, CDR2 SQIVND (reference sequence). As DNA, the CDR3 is TGTGCCAGTAGCGCGGGACTAGCGGGACGCACCGCACGGGAGCAGTTCTTC. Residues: CASSAGLAGRTAREQFF. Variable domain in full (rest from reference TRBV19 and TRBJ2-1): DGGITQSPKYLFRKEGQNVTLSCEQNLNHDAMYWYRQDPGQGLRLIYYSQIVNDFQKGDIAEGYSVSREKKESFPLTVTSAQKNPTAFYLCASSAGLAGRTAREQFFGPGTRLTVL.

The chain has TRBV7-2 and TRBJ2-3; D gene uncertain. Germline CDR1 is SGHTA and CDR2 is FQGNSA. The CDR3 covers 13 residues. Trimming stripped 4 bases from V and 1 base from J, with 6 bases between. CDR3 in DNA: TGTGCCAGCAGCTCGCTACGCACAGATACGCAGTATTTT. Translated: CASSSLRTDTQYF.

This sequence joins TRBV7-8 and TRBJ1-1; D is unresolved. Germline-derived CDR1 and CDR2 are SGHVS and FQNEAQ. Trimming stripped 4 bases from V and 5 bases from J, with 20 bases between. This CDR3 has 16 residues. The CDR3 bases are TGTGCCAGCAGCTATCGACCGGGGAGTTCGGGTACTGAAGCTTTCTTT. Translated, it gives CASSYRPGSSGTEAFF.

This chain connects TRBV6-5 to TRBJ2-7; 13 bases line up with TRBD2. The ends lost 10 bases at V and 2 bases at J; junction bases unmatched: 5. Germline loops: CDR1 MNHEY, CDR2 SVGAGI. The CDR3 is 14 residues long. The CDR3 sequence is CATQGLAGTYEQYF. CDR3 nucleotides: TGTGCCACCCAGGGACTAGCGGGAACCTACGAGCAGTACTTC.

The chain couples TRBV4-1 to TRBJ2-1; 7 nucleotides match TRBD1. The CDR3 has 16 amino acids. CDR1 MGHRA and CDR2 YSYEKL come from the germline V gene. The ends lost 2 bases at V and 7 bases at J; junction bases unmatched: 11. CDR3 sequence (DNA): TGCGCCAGCAGCCAATCCCGACAGGGAACGAGGAATGAGCAGTTCTTC. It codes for CASSQSRQGTRNEQFF.

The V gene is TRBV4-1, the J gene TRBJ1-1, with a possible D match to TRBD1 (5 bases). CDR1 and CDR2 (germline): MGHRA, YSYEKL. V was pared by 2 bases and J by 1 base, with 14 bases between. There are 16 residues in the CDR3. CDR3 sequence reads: CASSQRGGTANTEAFF. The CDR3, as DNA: TGCGCCAGCAGCCAAAGAGGCGGGACGGCGAACACTGAAGCTTTCTTT.

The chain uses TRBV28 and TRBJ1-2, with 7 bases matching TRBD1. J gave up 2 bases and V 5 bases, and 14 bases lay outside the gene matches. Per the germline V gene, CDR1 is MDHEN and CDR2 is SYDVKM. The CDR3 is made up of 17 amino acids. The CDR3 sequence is CASSPTWPGQLNYGYTF. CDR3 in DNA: TGTGCCAGCAGTCCGACCTGGCCGGGACAGCTAAACTATGGCTACACCTTC.

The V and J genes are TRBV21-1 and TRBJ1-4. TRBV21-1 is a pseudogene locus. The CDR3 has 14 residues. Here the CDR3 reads CASSRGGTNEKLFF. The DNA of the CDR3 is TGTGCCAGCAGCAGAGGGGGGACTAATGAAAAACTGTTTTTT.

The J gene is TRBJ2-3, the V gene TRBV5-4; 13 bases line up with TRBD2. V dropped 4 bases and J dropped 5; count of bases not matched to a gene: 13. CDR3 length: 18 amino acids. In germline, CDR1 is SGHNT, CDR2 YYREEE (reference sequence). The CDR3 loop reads CASSLGLAGVQLVDTQYF. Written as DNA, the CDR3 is TGTGCCAGCAGCCTCGGACTAGCGGGGGTCCAGCTGGTAGATACGCAGTATTTT.

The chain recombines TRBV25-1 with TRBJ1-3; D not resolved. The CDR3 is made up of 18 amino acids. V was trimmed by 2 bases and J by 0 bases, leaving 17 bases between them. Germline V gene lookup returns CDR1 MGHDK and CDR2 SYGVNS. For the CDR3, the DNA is TGTGCCAGCAGTGAACCCCCCGGCAGGATCCGCTCTGGAAACACCATATATTTT. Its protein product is CASSEPPGRIRSGNTIYF.

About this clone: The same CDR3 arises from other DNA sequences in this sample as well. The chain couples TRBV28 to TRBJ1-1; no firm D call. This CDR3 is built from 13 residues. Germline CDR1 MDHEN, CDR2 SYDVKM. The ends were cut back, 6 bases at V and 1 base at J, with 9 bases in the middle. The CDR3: CASSLPRNTEAFF. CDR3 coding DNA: TGTGCCAGCAGCTTACCTAGGAACACTGAAGCTTTCTTT.

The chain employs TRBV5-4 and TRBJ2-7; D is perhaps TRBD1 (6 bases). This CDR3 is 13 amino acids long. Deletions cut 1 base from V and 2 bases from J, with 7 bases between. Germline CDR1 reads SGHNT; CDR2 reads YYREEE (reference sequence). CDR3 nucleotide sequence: TGTGCCAGCAGCTTGAACAGGGCCTACGAGCAGTACGTC. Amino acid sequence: CASSLNRAYEQYV.

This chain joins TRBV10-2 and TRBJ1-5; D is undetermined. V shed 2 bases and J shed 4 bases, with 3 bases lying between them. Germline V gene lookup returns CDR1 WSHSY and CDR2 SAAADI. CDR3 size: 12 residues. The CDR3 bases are TGCGCCAGCAGTGAGCCAAATCAGCCCCAGCATTTT. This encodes CASSEPNQPQHF.

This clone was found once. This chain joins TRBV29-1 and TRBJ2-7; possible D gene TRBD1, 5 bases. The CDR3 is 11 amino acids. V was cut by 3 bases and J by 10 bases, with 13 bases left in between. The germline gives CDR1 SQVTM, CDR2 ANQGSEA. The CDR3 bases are TGCAGCGTTGATAAGGGGTCCGAACAGTACTTC. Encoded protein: CSVDKGSEQYF.